Below, one TCR beta chain is given with its context. Its antigen specificity is not known. Base qualities are missing; no much larger clone stands one base away. V gives up 5 bases and J gives up 3 bases, and the segment between their germline ends measures 13 bases. Including the terminal cysteine and phenylalanine, the CDR3 comprises 15 residues. The kept DNA is CDR3 alone, 45 bases in frame from the first base. CDR1 and CDR2 (SGHTA, FQGTGA) derive from the germline V gene. The method was the immunoSEQ multiplex PCR assay. The multiplex PCR relied on a mix of 60 forward primers for TCR Vbeta segments and 13 reverse primers for TCR Jbeta segments. Amplification of the CDR3 region of rearranged TCR beta genes was performed with a multiplex PCR assay on genomic DNA. On the Illumina HiSeq System, the amplified TCR beta libraries were sequenced as 87-base-pair reads. As for the original processing: In a later analysis, tens of millions of unique TCR beta chains were counted across the approximately 640 repertoires, and roughly 9.9 million of these chains were shared by at least two donors. Raw reads were error-corrected and collapsed into unique sequences by a nearest-neighbor algorithm in which closely related sequences were merged to remove PCR and sequencing errors. To assign V, D and J gene segments, CDR3 sequences were aligned to IMGT reference sequences. For a sequence to be retained, a match of at least six nucleotides to both a V gene segment and a J gene segment was required. Rearrangements were classified as productive when the CDR3 lacked stop codons and remained in frame with V and J, and all other rearrangements were classified as non-productive. Following IMGT convention, CDR3 was defined as the stretch from the second conserved V-encoded cysteine to the conserved J-encoded phenylalanine. The earlier analysis of about 530 of the donors excluded any sequence lacking an unambiguous match to a single V gene segment. In an earlier analysis of a few hundred of the donors, V segments were called functional above 56.7% productive rearrangements and were called segregating when the between-donor standard deviation exceeded 5%. A statistical classification framework was built for diagnosing cytomegalovirus status from the catalog of TCR beta chain sequences. In a later analysis, V and J genes were assigned by comparing TCR nucleotide sequences against IMGT/GENE-DB human TR gene sequences. Using the TCRdist pipeline, a later analysis assigned CDR3 sequences along with most-parsimonious VDJ recombination scenarios. In a later analysis, every TCR beta chain was defined by the combination of its CDR3 amino acid sequence and its V-gene family, and reads without a unique V-gene family were dropped. As a way to deal with suspected cross-contamination and a sequencing artifact, a later analysis dropped approximately 570 nucleotide sequences that were highly shared and had low generation probability. In a later analysis, a clonal expansion index was calculated for each public chain from normalized within-repertoire ranks of inferred template counts. Generation probabilities in a later analysis came from a VDJ recombination model fitted to out-of-frame rearrangements, and those results were checked against IGoR. In a later analysis, TCR-TCR, TCR-HLA and TCR-CMV co-occurrence was scored with hypergeometric tests, and a repertoire-size bias correction was applied to TCR pairs. False discovery rates were estimated in a later analysis by permuting HLA or CMV assignments 20 times. In a later analysis, co-occurring TCRs were grouped using DBSCAN, and TCRdist sequence similarity was added for clustering within HLA-allele-positive subsets. Repertoires with fewer than 30,000 or more than 120,000 public chains, plus five repertoires with anomalous nucleotide sharing, were excluded from co-occurrence clustering. TCRdb carries this immuneACCESS record with in-frame sequences only. Its versions omit some clonotypes, under half of them owing to an unresolved V gene in the studies checked, with the rest unexplained. For V, J and clone size, that table is used; D and trimming come from the DNA. The sample table lists 90,000 to 150,000 clones, 55% to 65% of them with a count of one. The ten largest clonotypes hold roughly 10% of the sample.

This entry is derived from a study of cytomegalovirus exposure and HLA in healthy donors (dated by TCRdb to about 2017). About the full investigation: According to an earlier analysis of around 600 of the donors, roughly 180 million T cells yielded some 110 million unique TCR beta sequences and about 280 Gb of sequence data. An early release that covered several hundred HLA-typed donors contained approximately 300 gigabases of sequencing data and some 87 million unique TCR sequences. Among the roughly 400 genotyped donors, roughly 80% belonged to the genetic ancestry cluster associated with self-reported Caucasian donors. The aim of the study was to test whether cataloging public T cell receptors could identify signatures of past pathogen exposure. The study profiled the T cell repertoires of some 610 subjects by immunosequencing and related them to cytomegalovirus serostatus. A separate validation cohort of 90 to 150 different subjects was used in addition to the approximately 640-subject first cohort. High-throughput TCR immunosequencing, statistical association of individual TCRs with disease status, and machine learning were combined to predict cytomegalovirus infection status. A later analysis re-examined previously published TCR beta repertoires from around 670 donors and added high-resolution HLA genotyping to investigate patterns of TCR occurrence. Rather than using new phenotypic data, the later analysis identified candidate immune exposures from TCR beta sequences and from how often those sequences occurred across donors. An earlier analysis of fewer than 750 of the donors used high-throughput TCR beta sequencing to judge whether each TCR beta V gene segment behaved as functional or pseudogenic. Alongside the repertoire data, information on donor age, sex, ethnicity and CMV serostatus was compiled. A later genetic analysis used genome-wide SNP genotypes for about three fifths of the 666 donors, treating that subset as a discovery cohort. All discovery cohort repertoires had been generated using a single sequencing platform. Class I and class II HLA loci were covered by the typing at four-digit resolution. The number of donors typed differed by locus, with 629-630 for A, B, C, DRB1 and DQB1, over 500 for DQA1, 606 for DPA1, and some 440 for DPB1. Roughly five DR-DQ haplotypes were handled as single units for association and clustering, since linkage in the cohort was strong. On average, over 200,000 unique TCR beta nucleotide sequences were sequenced per donor among 398 genotyped donors of the cohort, with about 17% of those sequences being non-productive.

Paper-wide results and their limitations: In this cohort, only TCR beta chains were sequenced, and detectable features were limited by the absence of alpha or paired-chain data. A cluster of highly shared sequence variants was judged likely to represent a technical artifact of the sequencing pipeline. In a later analysis, some 18,000 TCR beta sequences were associated with specific HLA alleles at a false discovery rate of 0.05. Most TCR sequences were observed very rarely across donors, whereas some public TCRs were present in many individuals. In a later genetic analysis, a missense DCLRE1C variant was associated with V-gene and J-gene trimming of TCR beta chains, and the association was replicated in an independent cohort. The only immune exposure information available for the cohort was CMV serostatus. In a later analysis, several top co-occurrence clusters were reported to appear linked to parvovirus B19, influenza, CMV and Epstein-Barr virus. The authors suggested that the approach could potentially be generalized to other disease states and immunological phenotypes. The 87-base-pair reads could not distinguish some IMGT-functional V segments, including TRBV6-2 and TRBV6-3, so those segments were excluded. When HLA alleles, especially DR and DQ, strongly co-occurred, attributing TCR associations to individual alleles was difficult. The study listed 150 to 200 TCR beta chains as associated with cytomegalovirus. Because HLA typing was missing for some donors at each locus, association tests included only the typed subset. In both the original and validation cohorts, the classifier was reported to diagnose cytomegalovirus status with high specificity and sensitivity. A later analysis found that most CMV-associated TCR beta chains appeared HLA-restricted, with HLA associations seemingly driven largely by CMV exposure. Correlated functional status among segregating V segments might be attributable to linkage disequilibrium, but an unknown experimental factor could not be ruled out. A further reported finding was that TCR beta sequences accurately predicted the HLA-A and HLA-B alleles for most subjects in the first cohort. A later analysis found that TCR association rates varied across HLA loci, with DRB1 alleles showing the most associated TCRs and HLA-C alleles the fewest. A later analysis found that HLA-associated TCR beta chains were more clonally expanded and had lower generation probabilities than equally common non-associated chains. In vitro tests confirmed that a few of the cytomegalovirus-associated TCR beta chains recognize cytomegalovirus antigens. Roughly uniform sequencing depth across donors was assumed in presence/absence analyses, although this assumption may not hold. In an earlier analysis of roughly 560 of the donors, most TCR beta V segments were observed in productive rearrangements about 90% or about 30% of the time, broadly matching IMGT annotations. The earlier analysis of some 540 of the donors excluded around 17 rarely observed V segments, including chromosome 9 orphons, because counts were too low. In a later genetic analysis, fewer N-insertions in productive TCRs were reported among donors in an Asian-associated ancestry cluster than the 666-donor mean.

The cohort consisted of 600 to 700 healthy bone marrow donors. Cohort members were all nominally healthy when sampled, although unrecorded immune exposures were likely present. The donor tested CMV seropositive, placing the donor among the roughly 300 seropositive members of the cohort. A peripheral blood sample was collected from each donor, and TCR beta sequencing was performed on peripheral blood mononuclear cells. The Qiagen DNeasy Blood Extraction Kit was used to extract genomic DNA from the blood cell samples. The rearranged segments are TRBV7-3 and TRBJ2-2; possibly the D gene is TRBD2, per 5 matching bases. Sequenced sample: PBMCs. The sequence came from a middle-aged man in good health and CMV-seropositive. The nucleotide sequence reads as follows: TGTGCCAGCAGCCCCCTTGGGGAGTACACCGGGGAGCTGTTTTTT. Its protein is CASSPLGEYTGELFF.